The 5 T cell receptor beta chains below all came from one sample that was sequenced in a study of vaccination and CD4 T cells after COVID-19. As for treatment: roughly 10-day PBMC culture with coronavirus spike peptide pools or control peptides (ViraFEST assay). The unexposed donor's CD4+ T cells were collected before the COVID-19 pandemic (2011-2018). No antigen is known for these receptors. Cultured CD4+ T cell DNA was sequenced using the Oncomine TCR Beta short-read assay. In this case, cultured CD4+ T cells provided the extracted genomic DNA. TCRdb analysed the PCR reads with MiXCR anew, one entry per CDR3 protein. The sample has 9,900 or so distinct CDR3 sequences, around 32% seen once. The sequenced sample consisted of CD4+ T cells from blood, cultured in vitro. Receptor source: a human donor in good health.

This rearrangement joins TRBV19 to TRBJ1-4; D remains ambiguous. CDR1 and CDR2 (germline): LNHDA, SQIVND (reference sequence). The germline V and J ends were trimmed by 6 bases and 11 bases, with 10 bases remaining between them. This CDR3 is 11 amino acids long. The CDR3 protein is CASRLEVKLFF. The CDR3 DNA reads as TGTGCCAGTAGGCTGGAGGTTAAACTGTTTTTT.

The chain joins TRBV20-1 to TRBJ1-6; unclear D gene. From germline, CDR1 is DFQATT and CDR2 SNEGSKA (reference sequence). The CDR3 extends over 13 amino acids. CDR3: CSAIAVANSPLHF. As DNA, the CDR3 is TGCAGCGCGATTGCGGTAGCGAACTCACCCCTCCACTTT.

CDR3 loop: CASSSRRVTEAFF. The CDR3 region has the DNA TGTGCCAGCTCCTCGAGGAGGGTCACTGAAGCTTTCTTT. The rearrangement joins TRBV11-1 to TRBJ1-1, with D uncertain. This CDR3 is 13 amino acids long. The V gene lost 8 bases and the J gene lost 4 bases, with 14 bases spanning the gap. Germline values: CDR1 SGHAT, CDR2 FQDESV (reference sequence).

This clonotype is deemed medium-sized. This chain connects TRBV27 to TRBJ1-1; the D gene is possibly TRBD1 (5 bases). V was shortened by 7 bases and J by 2 bases, with 14 bases between the two germline ends. The CDR3 has 14 amino acids. Per germline, CDR1 MNHEY and CDR2 SMNVEV (reference sequence). CDR3 bases: TGTGCCAGCACGATGGGGCCGATCAACACTGAAGCTTTCTTT. This translates into CASTMGPINTEAFF.

In this sample, this clonotype turned up a few times. This chain connects TRBV15 to TRBJ2-3; D is ambiguous. There are 14 residues in the CDR3. Per the germline V gene, CDR1 is LNHNV and CDR2 is YYDKDF (reference sequence). V was cut by 1 base and J by 6 bases, with 11 bases left in between. CDR3 bases: TGTGCCACCAGCAGAGTACGGGCGTCTGATACGCAGTATTTT. Amino acids: CATSRVRASDTQYF.